This T cell receptor (beta chain) was recovered during a study of control samples from healthy donors and cancer patients. In germline, CDR1 is SGDLS, CDR2 YYNGEE. V lost 4 bases to trimming and J lost 1 base; unmatched junction nucleotides: 8. The length of the CDR3 is 16 residues. Clones were read by immunoSEQ multiplex PCR, and TCRdb kept only the in-frame ones, dropping some. The sample has about 98,000 clones; roughly three quarters are singletons. The J gene is TRBJ2-3, the V gene TRBV9; the match to TRBD2 covers 8 bases. The source of this sequence is a woman in her thirties in good health. Sequenced input: blood. CDR3 DNA sequence: TGTGCCAGCAGCTCAAGCGGGGGTTGGGGCACAGATACGCAGTATTTT. This codes for CASSSSGGWGTDTQYF.